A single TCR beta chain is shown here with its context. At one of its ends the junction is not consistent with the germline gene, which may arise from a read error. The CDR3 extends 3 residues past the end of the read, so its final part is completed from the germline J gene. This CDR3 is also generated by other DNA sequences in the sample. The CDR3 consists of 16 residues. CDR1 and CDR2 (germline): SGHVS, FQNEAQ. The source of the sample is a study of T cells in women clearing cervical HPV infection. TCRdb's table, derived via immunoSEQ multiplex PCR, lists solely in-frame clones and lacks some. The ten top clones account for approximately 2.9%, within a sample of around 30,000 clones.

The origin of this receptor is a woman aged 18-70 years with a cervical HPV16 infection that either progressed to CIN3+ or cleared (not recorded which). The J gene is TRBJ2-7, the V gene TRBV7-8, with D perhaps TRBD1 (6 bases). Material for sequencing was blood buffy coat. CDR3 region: CASSFQGTGSTYEQYF. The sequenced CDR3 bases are TGTGCTAGCAGCTTCCAGGGGACGGGGAGTACCTACGAG.